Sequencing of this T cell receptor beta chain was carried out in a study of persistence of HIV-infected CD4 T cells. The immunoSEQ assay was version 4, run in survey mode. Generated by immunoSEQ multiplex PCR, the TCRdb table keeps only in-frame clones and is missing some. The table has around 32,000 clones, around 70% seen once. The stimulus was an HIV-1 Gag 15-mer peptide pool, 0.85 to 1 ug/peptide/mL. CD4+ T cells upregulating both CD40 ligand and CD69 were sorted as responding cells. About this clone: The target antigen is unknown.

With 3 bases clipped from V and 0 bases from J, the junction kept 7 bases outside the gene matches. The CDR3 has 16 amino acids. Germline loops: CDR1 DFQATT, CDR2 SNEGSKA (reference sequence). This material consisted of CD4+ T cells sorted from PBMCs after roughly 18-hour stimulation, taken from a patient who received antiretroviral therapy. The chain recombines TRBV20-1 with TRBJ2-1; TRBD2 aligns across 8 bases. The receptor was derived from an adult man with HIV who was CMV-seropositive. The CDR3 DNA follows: TGCAGTGCTAGTGGGCTAGCGGGTCACTCCTACAATGAGCAGTTCTTC. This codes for CSASGLAGHSYNEQFF.